This T cell receptor (beta chain) originates from a study of response to subunit inactivated influenza vaccine. Study outcomes and limitations: The authors suggested that few new T cells are recruited per seasonal influenza vaccination.

TCRdb recomputed calls from the RT-PCR reads with MiXCR, one row per CDR3 protein. The sample records over 150,000 distinct CDR3 sequences, roughly 10% being singletons. The CDR3 consists of 15 residues. Germline V gene lookup returns CDR1 ENHRY and CDR2 SYGVKD. V was clipped by 6 bases and J by 3 bases, with 16 bases between them. In this sample, this clonotype turned up a few times. Its antigen is still unknown. The chain combines TRBV10-3 with TRBJ2-3; D is perhaps TRBD2 (5 bases). Sequenced here: non-naive T cells sorted from PBMCs, sampled more than 35 days after vaccination. The TCR comes from a man aged 45-65 years who received an inactivated influenza vaccine. The CDR3 sequence is CAIREAALRTDTQYF. DNA of the CDR3: TGTGCCATCAGAGAAGCGGCCCTAAGGACAGATACGCAGTATTTT.